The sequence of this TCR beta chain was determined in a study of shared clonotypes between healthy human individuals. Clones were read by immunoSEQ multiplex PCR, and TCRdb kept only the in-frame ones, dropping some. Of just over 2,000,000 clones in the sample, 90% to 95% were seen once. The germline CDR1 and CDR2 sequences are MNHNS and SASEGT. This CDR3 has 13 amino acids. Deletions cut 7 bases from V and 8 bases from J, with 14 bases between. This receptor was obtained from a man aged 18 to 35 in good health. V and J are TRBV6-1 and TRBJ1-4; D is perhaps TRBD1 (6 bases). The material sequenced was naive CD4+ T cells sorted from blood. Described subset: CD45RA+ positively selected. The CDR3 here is CASNRVDDEKLFF. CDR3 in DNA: TGTGCCAGCAACAGGGTTGACGACGAAAAACTGTTTTTT.